A single TCR beta chain is shown here with its context. Antigen specificity is unknown. Uncontrolled infection, other autoimmune disease, pregnancy or lactation disqualified patients from enrolment. This sample is drawn from a study of T cells in Graves' hyperthyroidism and ophthalmopathy. Study-level background: Prior to any treatment, at the point of initial diagnosis, peripheral blood was collected. General study findings and limits: From stable hyperthyroidism, ophthalmopathy was set apart by a 13 V-J model.

Amplification targeted TCR beta CDR3 regions from RNA transcripts. A set of HTBI primers served as the primers for a first-round RT-PCR of the TCR CDR3. TCRdb reprocessed the multiplex PCR reads via MiXCR and lists one record per CDR3 protein. The sample holds more than 450,000 distinct CDR3 sequences, less than 20% seen once. Sequencing used blood. The clonotype comes from a man aged 40-55 years with Graves' ophthalmopathy.

The DNA of the CDR3 is TGCAGTGCCGTTAATAAACATGAACAGGACGGCGAGACCCAGTACTTC. Translation: CSAVNKHEQDGETQYF. The chain recombines TRBV20-1 with TRBJ2-5, with D perhaps matching TRBD1 (5 bases). The germline V gene has CDR1 DFQATT and CDR2 SNEGSKA (reference sequence). The CDR3 has 16 residues. The V end was cut by 6 bases, the J end by 5 bases, with 25 bases between.